This TCR beta chain was recovered during a study of control samples from healthy donors and cancer patients. Sequenced by immunoSEQ multiplex PCR; TCRdb stores in-frame clones only, minus some. This sample has about 100,000 clones, with more than 90% found just once. The V and J ends lost 6 bases and 7 bases respectively, with 24 bases between them. Germline CDR1 is LNHDA and CDR2 is SQIVND (reference sequence). This CDR3 has 16 amino acids. The specimen sequenced was blood. This TCR was recovered from a human donor in good health. The donor label of this sample is uncertain. The J gene is TRBJ1-2, the V gene TRBV19; a possible D gene is TRBD1 (6 bases). CDR3 protein: CASSFDPGMSGAGYTF. CDR3 nucleotides: TGTGCCAGTAGCTTTGACCCCGGAATGTCAGGGGCTGGCTACACCTTC.